A single T cell receptor (beta chain) is shown here with its context. Its specific antigen is unknown. One base away there is no much larger clone; base qualities are not given. From the cysteine through the phenylalanine, the CDR3 covers 14 amino acids. The only DNA kept is the CDR3, 42 bases in frame from the first base. CDR1 and CDR2 are drawn from the germline V gene: SGHRS, YFSETQ. V trim: 4 bases; J trim: 1 base; unmatched bases: 4. This sample is part of a study of PD-1 blockade in mismatch repair-deficient tumors (TCRdb year 2017). Notes on the research overall: Between late 2013 and September 2016, the trial enrolled around 91 consecutive patients with approximately 11 mismatch repair-deficient cancer types, every one of whom had been previously treated and was progressing. Tumor-associated T cell clones were tracked in the peripheral blood of patients responding to PD-1 blockade by deep sequencing of TCR CDR3 regions.

What the work shows at the level of the full study, not this receptor alone: After pembrolizumab, tumor-resident clones, which were often undetectable in blood before treatment, expanded rapidly and then contracted, generally ahead of radiologic responses.

This sample's time point label indicates: peripheral blood before pembrolizumab. For every enrolled patient, mismatch repair deficiency was confirmed by either polymerase chain reaction or immunohistochemistry. Three patients who responded to pembrolizumab therapy underwent TCR sequencing. The phase II trial prospectively tested pembrolizumab PD-1 blockade in advanced mismatch repair-deficient cancers regardless of tissue of origin. Serial peripheral blood T cell samples were collected before and at multiple times after starting PD-1 blockade. Blood sampling times were expressed in weeks after the first pembrolizumab dose. Library prep was done by the immunoSEQ multiplex PCR assay. This immuneACCESS table, as held by TCRdb, lists in-frame sequences with V and J called but not all clones. Of the missing ones, under half trace to an unresolved V gene in checked studies; the others have no known cause. The sample has some 27,000 clones on record, roughly 83% of them singletons. The top ten constitute over 2.5% of the sample.

The V and J segments used are TRBV5-1 and TRBJ1-1, with 7 junctional bases fitting TRBD1. The receptor was isolated from an adult with mismatch repair-deficient cancer. The sequenced sample was PBMCs, obtained before pembrolizumab treatment. The CDR3 region: CASSPQGGNTEAFF. The DNA is TGCGCCAGCAGCCCCCAGGGGGGGAACACTGAAGCTTTCTTT.